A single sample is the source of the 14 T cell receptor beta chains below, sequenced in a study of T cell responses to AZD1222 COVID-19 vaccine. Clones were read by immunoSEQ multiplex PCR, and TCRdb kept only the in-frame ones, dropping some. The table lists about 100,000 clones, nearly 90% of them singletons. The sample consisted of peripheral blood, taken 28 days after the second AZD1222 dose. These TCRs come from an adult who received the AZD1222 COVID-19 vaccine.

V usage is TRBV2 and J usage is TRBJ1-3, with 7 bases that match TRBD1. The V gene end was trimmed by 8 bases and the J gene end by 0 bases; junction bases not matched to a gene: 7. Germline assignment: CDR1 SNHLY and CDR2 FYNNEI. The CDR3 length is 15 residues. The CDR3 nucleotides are TGTGCCAGCTCAGGGGGTGATAGCTCTGGAAACACCATATATTTT. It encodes CASSGGDSSGNTIYF.

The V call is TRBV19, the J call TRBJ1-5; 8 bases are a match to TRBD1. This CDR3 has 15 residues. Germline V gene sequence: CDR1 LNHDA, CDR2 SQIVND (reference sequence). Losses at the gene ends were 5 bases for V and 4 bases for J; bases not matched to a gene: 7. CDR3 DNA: TGTGCCAGTAGTGAAGACAGGGGTATGAATCAGCCCCAGCATTTT. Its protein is CASSEDRGMNQPQHF.

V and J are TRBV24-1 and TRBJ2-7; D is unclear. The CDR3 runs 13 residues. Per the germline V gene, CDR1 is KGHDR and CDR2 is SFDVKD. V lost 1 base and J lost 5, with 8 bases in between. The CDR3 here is CATSDFGQDEQYF. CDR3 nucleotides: TGTGCCACCAGTGATTTCGGGCAAGACGAGCAGTACTTC.

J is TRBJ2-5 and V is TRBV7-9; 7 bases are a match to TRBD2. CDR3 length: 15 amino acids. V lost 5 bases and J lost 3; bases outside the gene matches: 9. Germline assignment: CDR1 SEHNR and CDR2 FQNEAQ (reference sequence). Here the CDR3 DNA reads TGTGCCAGCAGCCCCTCACGGCGGGGGAAAGAGACCCAGTACTTC. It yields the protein CASSPSRRGKETQYF.

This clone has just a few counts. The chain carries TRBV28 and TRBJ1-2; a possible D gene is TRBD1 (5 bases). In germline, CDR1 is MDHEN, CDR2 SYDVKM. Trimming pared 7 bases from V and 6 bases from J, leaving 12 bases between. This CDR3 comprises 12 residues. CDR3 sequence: CASNRGTNGYTF. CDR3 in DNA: TGTGCCAGCAATCGAGGGACCAATGGCTACACCTTC.

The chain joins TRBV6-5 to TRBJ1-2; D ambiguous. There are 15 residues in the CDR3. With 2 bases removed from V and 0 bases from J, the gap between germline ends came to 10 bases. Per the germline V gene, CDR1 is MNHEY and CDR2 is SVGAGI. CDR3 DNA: TGTGCCAGCAGTTACCACGGGCAGACTAACTATGGCTACACCTTC. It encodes CASSYHGQTNYGYTF.

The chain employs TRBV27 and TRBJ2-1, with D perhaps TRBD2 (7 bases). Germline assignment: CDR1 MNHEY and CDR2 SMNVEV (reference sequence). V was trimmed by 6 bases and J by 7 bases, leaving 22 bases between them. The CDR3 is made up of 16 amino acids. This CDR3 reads CASSRGAGAGENEQFF. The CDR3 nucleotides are TGTGCCAGCAGCCGAGGGGCGGGGGCCGGGGAAAATGAGCAGTTCTTC.

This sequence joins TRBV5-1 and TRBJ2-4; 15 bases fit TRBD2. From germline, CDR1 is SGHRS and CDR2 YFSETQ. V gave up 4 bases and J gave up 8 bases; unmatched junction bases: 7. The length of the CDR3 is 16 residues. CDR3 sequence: CASSPGLAGGYDIQYF. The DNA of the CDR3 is TGCGCCAGCAGCCCCGGACTAGCGGGGGGGTATGACATTCAGTACTTC.

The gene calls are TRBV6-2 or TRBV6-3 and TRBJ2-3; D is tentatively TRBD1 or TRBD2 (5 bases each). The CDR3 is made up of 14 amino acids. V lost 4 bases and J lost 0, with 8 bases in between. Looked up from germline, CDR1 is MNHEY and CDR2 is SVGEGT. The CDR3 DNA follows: TGTGCCAGCAGTTCGGGACGGAGCACAGATACGCAGTATTTT. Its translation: CASSSGRSTDTQYF.

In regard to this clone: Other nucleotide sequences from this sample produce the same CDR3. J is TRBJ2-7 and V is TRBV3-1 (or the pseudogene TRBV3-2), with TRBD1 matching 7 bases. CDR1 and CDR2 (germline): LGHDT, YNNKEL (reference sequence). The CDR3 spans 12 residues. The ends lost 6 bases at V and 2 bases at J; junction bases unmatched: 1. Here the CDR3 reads CASSQGAYEQYF. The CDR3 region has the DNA TGTGCCAGCAGTCAGGGGGCCTACGAGCAGTACTTC.

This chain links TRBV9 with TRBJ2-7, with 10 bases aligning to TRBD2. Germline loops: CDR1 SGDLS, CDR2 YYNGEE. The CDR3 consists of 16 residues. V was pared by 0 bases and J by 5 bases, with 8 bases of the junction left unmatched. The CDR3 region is CASSVDGAGGKNEQYF. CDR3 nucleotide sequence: TGTGCCAGCAGCGTAGACGGAGCGGGGGGGAAGAACGAGCAGTACTTC.

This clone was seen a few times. The chain's CDR3 is CASSARRTWDRASQPQHF. In DNA form, the CDR3 reads TGTGCCAGCAGTGCTCGACGAACCTGGGACAGGGCCAGTCAGCCCCAGCATTTT. The V and J genes are TRBV2 and TRBJ1-5; 9 bases are a match to TRBD1. J lost 6 bases, V lost 4 bases, and 16 bases had no gene match. CDR3 length: 18 residues. Germline V gene lookup returns CDR1 SNHLY and CDR2 FYNNEI.

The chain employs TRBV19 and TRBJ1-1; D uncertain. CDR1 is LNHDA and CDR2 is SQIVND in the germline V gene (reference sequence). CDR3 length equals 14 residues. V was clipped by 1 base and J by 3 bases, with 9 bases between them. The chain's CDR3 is CASSIVVGYTEAFF. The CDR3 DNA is TGTGCCAGTAGTATAGTGGTAGGGTACACTGAAGCTTTCTTT.

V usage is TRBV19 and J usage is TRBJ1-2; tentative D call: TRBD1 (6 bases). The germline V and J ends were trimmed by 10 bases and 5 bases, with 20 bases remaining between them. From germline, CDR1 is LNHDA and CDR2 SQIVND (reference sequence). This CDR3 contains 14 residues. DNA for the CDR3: TGTGCCACTACAGGGCAGAAAAGTCGGTATGGCTACACCTTC. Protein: CATTGQKSRYGYTF.